One sample yielded the 5 T cell receptor beta chains listed below, sequenced in a study of post-analysis software for immune sequencing data. Study-wide results and caveats: Elevated frequency relative to controls characterized 4 or 5 TRBV segments in patients, TRBV5-6, TRBV5-1 and TRBV20-1 among them.

Researchers reported that TCR beta cDNA libraries carried unique molecular identifiers. One entry per CDR3 protein results from TCRdb running MiXCR on the PCR reads. This sample has 350,000 to 500,000 distinct CDR3 sequences; about 40% occur once, and the top ten carry approximately 7.1%. For these receptors, no antigen is known. Input material: blood. The origin of the receptors is a girl aged 2 to 10 with multiple sclerosis.

V gene TRBV24-1 combines with J gene TRBJ1-2; 7 bases align to TRBD1. CDR1 and CDR2 (germline): KGHDR, SFDVKD. This CDR3 comprises 14 residues. Trimming cost V 2 bases and J 6 bases; bases outside gene matches: 5. The CDR3 protein is CATSDSTGTNGYTF. CDR3 bases: TGTGCCACCAGTGATTCGACAGGGACTAATGGCTACACCTTC.

The chain links TRBV5-6 to TRBJ2-7; D possibly uses TRBD1 or TRBD2 (6 bases each). Trimming cost V 4 bases and J 2 bases, with 16 bases left between them. The CDR3 totals 15 residues. Per the germline V gene, CDR1 is SGHDT and CDR2 is YYEEEE. The CDR3 protein is CASSRGDASPYEQYF. CDR3 DNA: TGTGCCAGCAGCAGGGGGGACGCCAGCCCCTACGAGCAGTACTTC.

This chain connects TRBV10-3 to TRBJ1-5, with D maybe TRBD1 (6 bases). There are 17 residues in the CDR3. Germline CDR1 ENHRY, CDR2 SYGVKD. V lost 5 bases and J 2 bases, leaving 19 bases between the germline ends. The CDR3 DNA follows: TGTGCCATCAGTTCCCGGGACATACCCACGGGCAATCAGCCCCAGCATTTT. Amino acid sequence: CAISSRDIPTGNQPQHF.

V and J are TRBV15 and TRBJ2-3; the match to TRBD2 covers 10 bases. The CDR3 totals 15 residues. V trimming: 5 bases; J trimming: 0 bases; junction bases outside the gene matches: 2. Germline CDR1 reads LNHNV; CDR2 reads YYDKDF (reference sequence). In nucleotides, the CDR3 is TGTGCCACCAGCGCTAGCGGGGGTAGCACAGATACGCAGTATTTT. It is translated as CATSASGGSTDTQYF. Variable domain in full (rest from reference TRBV15 and TRBJ2-3): DAMVIQNPRYQVTQFGKPVTLSCSQTLNHNVMYWYQQKSSQAPKLLFHYYDKDFNNEADTPDNFQSRRPNTSFCFLDIRSPGLGDTAMYLCATSASGGSTDTQYFGPGTRLTVL.

Only a few counts were recorded for this clonotype. An end of the junction differs from the germline gene, which may be a read error. The chain links TRBV3-1 to TRBJ2-7; D not resolved. CDR1 and CDR2 from the germline V gene are LGHDT and YNNKEL (reference sequence). The CDR3 consists of 13 residues. CDR3 coding DNA: TGTGCCAGCGGCCAGGAGCTTTACTACGAGCAGTACTTC. Protein sequence: CASGQELYYEQYF.